Each of the 27 T cell receptor beta chains below was sequenced from the same sample in a study of spatial heterogeneity in lung cancer. TCRdb passed the 5' RACE reads through MiXCR, listing each CDR3 protein once. The repertoire includes some 5,000 distinct CDR3 sequences, around 8.3% of them detected once, and around 27% sits in the top ten. Time point indicated: sample taken at primary tumor resection. Broader study findings: In tumors, expanded intratumoral alpha and beta TCR counts tracked mutation counts.

Antigen specificity for these receptors is unknown. This specimen consisted of lung tumor tissue, obtained at surgery. Receptors originate from a female donor with early-stage non-small cell lung cancer.

This clonotype appeared many times. In a library made to pick up alpha chains, this beta chain is a stray read with a size that means little. The rearrangement links TRBV7-2 to TRBJ2-1, with D perhaps matching TRBD2 (6 bases). The CDR3 has 14 residues. Trimming shortened V by 1 base and J by 8 bases, and 12 bases separated the two germline ends. Germline-derived CDR1 and CDR2 are SGHTA and FQGNSA. The CDR3 loop is CASSLDGSEDEQFF. The CDR3, as DNA: TGTGCCAGCAGCTTAGACGGGAGTGAAGATGAGCAGTTCTTC.

This clonotype was seen more than once but under ten times. In a library made to pick up alpha chains, this beta chain is a stray read with a size that means little. CDR3 in amino acids: CASSFGGPTTMKFF. In DNA, the CDR3 is TGTGCCAGCAGTTTCGGCGGGCCCACTACAATGAAGTTCTTC. The chain uses TRBV12-3 or TRBV12-4 and TRBJ2-1; D perhaps matches TRBD2 (5 bases). The V end lost 3 bases, the J end lost 14 bases, and 20 bases lay between the germline ends. The CDR3 has 14 amino acids.

At least ten counts were recorded for this clonotype. For a library built for alpha chains, this beta chain is a stray read; little rests on its size. This chain links TRBV5-1 with TRBJ1-1; D is possibly TRBD1 (6 bases). V was trimmed by 0 bases and J by 5 bases, leaving 14 bases between them. This CDR3 region has 15 residues. CDR1 and CDR2 (germline): SGHRS, YFSETQ. CDR3 residues: CASSLDSGGYTEAFF. The DNA for the CDR3 is TGCGCCAGCAGCTTGGATTCCGGGGGCTATACTGAAGCTTTCTTT.

By proportion, this clonotype is medium-sized (0.01 to 0.1%). Within a library made for alpha chains, this beta chain is off target, and its count is uninformative. The CDR3 DNA is TGTGCCAGCAGCCCATACAAGAATCAGCCCCAGCATTTT. It is translated as CASSPYKNQPQHF. The genes are TRBV6-2 or TRBV6-3 and TRBJ1-5; D call uncertain. Trimming left V 6 bases short and J 4 bases short, with 10 bases between. Germline CDR1 and CDR2: MNHEY and SVGEGT. The CDR3 is made up of 13 amino acids.

By share, this clonotype counts as medium-sized. Because the library targeted alpha chains, this beta chain is an off-target read whose size means little. The rearrangement joins TRBV4-3 to TRBJ1-6, with D uncertain. CDR3 length equals 16 residues. The germline V gene has CDR1 LGHNA and CDR2 YSLEER. V lost 0 bases, J lost 11 bases, and 17 bases lay in between. The CDR3 sequence is CASSQEIKGSGPPLHF. Here the CDR3 DNA reads TGCGCCAGCAGCCAAGAAATCAAGGGATCCGGGCCACCCCTCCACTTT.

In this sample, this clonotype is medium-sized (0.01 to 0.1%). This beta chain is off target for a library built for alpha chains, so its abundance means little. The chain is built from TRBV5-1 and TRBJ2-7, with a possible D match to TRBD1 (6 bases). V lost 4 bases to trimming and J lost 2 bases, with 10 bases between them. The germline V gene has CDR1 SGHRS and CDR2 YFSETQ. The CDR3 is made up of 13 amino acids. CDR3 residues: CASSPTGTYEQYF. In DNA, the CDR3 is TGCGCCAGCAGCCCGACAGGAACCTACGAGCAGTACTTC.

This clonotype rates as medium-sized (0.01 to 0.1%). The library was designed around alpha chains, so this beta chain is a stray read whose abundance carries little weight. V is TRBV4-3 and J is TRBJ2-6; D possibly corresponds to TRBD2 (5 bases). Germline CDR1 LGHNA, CDR2 YSLEER. V was shortened by 2 bases and J by 0 bases, with 17 bases between the two germline ends. This CDR3 contains 19 residues. The CDR3, as DNA: TGCGCCAGCAGCCAAAATTTCCTTCGGGGAACCTCTGGGGCCAACGTCCTGACTTTC. It codes for CASSQNFLRGTSGANVLTF.

This clonotype appeared a few times. This beta chain is a stray read from a library made for alpha chains; its abundance is not meaningful. The chain links TRBV5-1 to TRBJ1-1; the D is unclear. There are 14 residues in the CDR3. The germline CDR1 and CDR2 sequences are SGHRS and YFSETQ. With 1 base removed from V and 1 base from J, the gap between germline ends came to 8 bases. The CDR3 DNA follows: TGCGCCAGCAGCTTGTACAACCAGAACACTGAAGCTTTCTTT. The encoded protein is CASSLYNQNTEAFF.

This clonotype occurred many times. A library made for alpha chains picked up this beta chain off target, so its size means little. The chain couples TRBV6-1 to TRBJ2-2, with TRBD1 matching 11 bases. CDR3 length: 12 residues. V shed 3 bases, J shed 14 bases, and the junction held 2 bases outside the gene matches. The germline V gene encodes CDR1 MNHNS and CDR2 SASEGT. CDR3 bases: TGTGCCAGCAGTGATCGGACAGGGGGCCTGTTTTTT. It encodes CASSDRTGGLFF.

This clonotype was recorded many times. This beta chain turned up in a library designed for alpha chains; as an off-target read, its abundance says little. This chain joins TRBV6-1 and TRBJ1-5; D unclear. The CDR3 runs to 13 residues. Germline loops: CDR1 MNHNS, CDR2 SASEGT. V was shortened by 0 bases and J by 4 bases, with 4 bases between the two germline ends. The CDR3 DNA reads as TGTGCCAGCAGTGAAGCCCGTAATCAGCCCCAGCATTTT. Translation gives CASSEARNQPQHF.

This clonotype was observed many times. This beta chain represents an off-target read in a library built for alpha chains; its size is of limited meaning. V and J are TRBV5-4 and TRBJ2-3; weak D call: TRBD2 (6 bases). Germline lookup yields CDR1 SGHNT and CDR2 YYREEE (reference sequence). V was clipped by 2 bases and J by 10 bases, with 17 bases between them. CDR3 length equals 14 residues. CDR3 protein: CASSFTHLADSQYF. CDR3 coding DNA: TGTGCCAGCAGCTTTACCCACTTAGCGGATTCGCAGTATTTT.

This clonotype is labeled as medium-sized (0.01 to 0.1%). A library prepared for alpha chains yielded this beta chain as an off-target read; its size is of little meaning. V usage is TRBV29-1 and J usage is TRBJ2-7, with D perhaps TRBD1 (6 bases). The CDR3 has 15 amino acids. CDR1 is SQVTM and CDR2 is ANQGSEA in the germline V gene. Trimming left V 6 bases short and J 3 bases short, with 21 bases between. The chain's CDR3 is CSVLDSPNGFYEQYF. The DNA of the CDR3 is TGCAGCGTGTTGGACAGCCCAAACGGATTCTACGAGCAGTACTTC.

This clonotype is medium-sized in the sample. This beta chain is an off-target read within a library intended for alpha chains, so its frequency means little. V and J are TRBV20-1 and TRBJ2-7; D uncertain. This CDR3 comprises 11 residues. The germline V gene encodes CDR1 DFQATT and CDR2 SNEGSKA (reference sequence). The V end lost 4 bases, the J end lost 5 bases, and 9 bases lay between the germline ends. As DNA, the CDR3 is TGCAGTGCTAATTTGGGGAACGAGCAGTACTTC. Translated, it gives CSANLGNEQYF.

By share of the sample, this clonotype is medium-sized. With the library built for alpha chains, this beta chain is off target and its frequency is not meaningful. The genes are TRBV10-3 and TRBJ1-2; unclear D gene. This CDR3 region has 13 residues. V was trimmed by 0 bases and J by 7 bases, leaving 9 bases between them. Germline assignment: CDR1 ENHRY and CDR2 SYGVKD. CDR3 in DNA: TGTGCCATCAGTGAGTCGGGCGAGGCTGGCTACACCTTC. It specifies CAISESGEAGYTF.

Note on this clonotype: The library was prepared for alpha chains; this beta chain is a stray read, so its frequency means little. V and J are TRBV19 and TRBJ2-3; the match to TRBD2 covers 12 bases. Trimming removed 9 bases from V and 3 bases from J; junction bases left unmatched: 4. The CDR3 spans 14 residues. CDR1 is LNHDA and CDR2 is SQIVND in the germline V gene (reference sequence). Here the CDR3 DNA reads TGTGCCAGAATGACTAGCGGGGGAACAGATACGCAGTATTTT. This codes for CARMTSGGTDTQYF.

This clonotype showed up many times. Within a library made for alpha chains, this beta chain is off target, and its count is uninformative. The J gene is TRBJ2-2, the V gene TRBV28, with a possible D match to TRBD1 (6 bases). Deletions cut 1 base from V and 4 bases from J, with 16 bases between. CDR1 is MDHEN and CDR2 is SYDVKM in the germline V gene. The CDR3 sequence is 17 residues long. The CDR3 sequence is CASSLSGGRGATGELFF. CDR3 in DNA: TGTGCCAGCAGTTTATCTGGAGGCAGGGGCGCCACCGGGGAGCTGTTTTTT.

This clonotype was seen repeatedly, ten times or more. In a library made to pick up alpha chains, this beta chain is a stray read with a size that means little. The chain couples TRBV19 to TRBJ1-5, with TRBD1 matching over 9 bases. Germline CDR1 and CDR2: LNHDA and SQIVND (reference sequence). This CDR3 has 14 amino acids. Trimming took 8 bases from V and 3 from J; bases not matched to a gene: 5. CDR3 sequence: CASGTGTPNQPQHF. The DNA for the CDR3 is TGTGCCAGTGGGACAGGGACCCCCAATCAGCCCCAGCATTTT.

This clonotype has a count of ten or more. A library prepared for alpha chains yielded this beta chain as an off-target read; its size is of little meaning. The chain joins TRBV20-1 to TRBJ2-7, with TRBD2 as a possible D gene (6 bases). V lost 3 bases to trimming and J lost 4 bases, with 10 bases between them. From germline, CDR1 is DFQATT and CDR2 SNEGSKA (reference sequence). The CDR3 has 12 residues. In DNA form, the CDR3 reads TGCAGTGCTAGCGGGAGTTTTTACGAGCAGTACTTC. Translated: CSASGSFYEQYF.

At least ten counts were recorded for this clonotype. The library was built for alpha chains, so this beta chain is an off-target read and its size means little. This chain uses TRBV29-1 with TRBJ2-7, with 10 nucleotides matching TRBD2. The germline V gene has CDR1 SQVTM and CDR2 ANQGSEA. The CDR3 totals 13 residues. Unmatched junction bases numbered 7, after V lost 4 bases and J lost 7 bases. Here the CDR3 reads CSVGLAGVGEQYF. The DNA of the CDR3 is TGCAGCGTTGGGCTAGCGGGAGTGGGGGAGCAGTACTTC.

This clonotype is medium-sized by share. This beta chain is off target for a library built for alpha chains, so its abundance means little. The V and J genes are TRBV9 and TRBJ2-7; perhaps TRBD1 as D (6 bases). The CDR3 contains 21 residues. V was shortened by 1 base and J by 4 bases, with 33 bases between the two germline ends. Germline V gene lookup returns CDR1 SGDLS and CDR2 YYNGEE. Written as DNA, the CDR3 is TGTGCCAGCAGCGTAAATTGTGTCTGTCAGGGGCGGACAAAGGGGATGTACGAGCAGTACTTC. Translation gives CASSVNCVCQGRTKGMYEQYF. Variable domain in full (rest from reference TRBV9 and TRBJ2-7): DSGVTQTPKHLITATGQRVTLRCSPRSGDLSVYWYQQSLDQGLQFLIQYYNGEERAKGNILERFSAQQFPDLHSELNLSSLELGDSALYFCASSVNCVCQGRTKGMYEQYFGPGTRLTVT.

This clonotype is judged medium-sized (0.01 to 0.1%). Found in a library prepared for alpha chains, this beta chain is an off-target read, and its abundance has little meaning. The rearrangement uses TRBV7-2 and TRBJ2-3; D gene uncertain. In germline, CDR1 is SGHTA, CDR2 FQGNSA. Trimming took off 4 bases at V and 4 bases at J, with 9 bases between the two ends. The CDR3 runs to 13 residues. The CDR3 bases are TGTGCCAGCAGCTCCGTAGATGCAGATACGCAGTATTTT. Protein sequence: CASSSVDADTQYF.

This clonotype rates as medium-sized. This beta chain turned up in a library designed for alpha chains; as an off-target read, its abundance says little. V usage is TRBV20-1 and J usage is TRBJ2-7; D is possibly TRBD2 (5 bases). This CDR3 spans 15 amino acids. Trimming cost V 3 bases and J 0 bases, with 15 bases left between them. Germline CDR1 is DFQATT and CDR2 is SNEGSKA (reference sequence). The CDR3, as DNA: TGCAGTGCTAGGAATCTTGGGAGCGGCTCCTACGAGCAGTACTTC. Its protein is CSARNLGSGSYEQYF.

This clonotype was observed at least ten times. Because this beta chain is a stray read in a library intended to capture alpha chains, its abundance should not be given much weight. V and J are TRBV12-3 or TRBV12-4 and TRBJ1-4; no clear D gene. This CDR3 contains 15 residues. The V gene lost 2 bases and the J gene lost 6 bases, with 13 bases spanning the gap. The CDR3 DNA reads as TGTGCCAGCAGTTTAACGGGTTTCGGGGATGAAAAACTGTTTTTT. Translation gives CASSLTGFGDEKLFF.

This clonotype was found many times. This beta chain is an unintended read in a library built for alpha chains; its size means little. The rearrangement links TRBV15 to TRBJ2-2, with no clear D. Germline V gene sequence: CDR1 LNHNV, CDR2 YYDKDF (reference sequence). V was cut by 0 bases and J by 6 bases, with 8 bases left in between. This CDR3 region has 14 residues. In nucleotides, the CDR3 is TGTGCCACCAGCAGAGAGACCCTGCCCGGGGAGCTGTTTTTT. This encodes CATSRETLPGELFF.

This clonotype came up many times. The library was built for alpha chains, so this beta chain is an off-target read and its size means little. V is TRBV2 and J is TRBJ2-7; TRBD1 matches at 7 bases. Germline V gives CDR1 SNHLY, CDR2 FYNNEI. There are 15 residues in the CDR3. The V segment lost 6 bases and the J segment 4 bases; nucleotides outside the gene matches: 12. The CDR3 sequence is CASSQGVLARYEQYF. In DNA, the CDR3 is TGTGCCAGCAGCCAGGGGGTTTTAGCACGTTACGAGCAGTACTTC.

Sample share makes this clonotype medium-sized. This beta chain appears as a stray read in a library generated for alpha chains; its size is not informative. The rearrangement uses TRBV20-1 and TRBJ2-4; TRBD2 is a possible D gene (6 bases). The CDR3 spans 13 residues. Germline V gives CDR1 DFQATT, CDR2 SNEGSKA (reference sequence). Trimming cost V 3 bases and J 6 bases, with 12 bases left between them. The CDR3 protein is CSARGGGGNIQYF. The CDR3 DNA reads TGCAGTGCTAGGGGGGGAGGCGGAAACATTCAGTACTTC.

This clonotype is medium-sized. An end of the junction differs from the germline gene, which may be a read error. Because the library targeted alpha chains, this beta chain is an off-target read whose size means little. The chain links TRBV12-3 or TRBV12-4 to TRBJ2-7, with D perhaps TRBD2 (6 bases). The CDR3 covers 12 residues. CDR3 protein: CASSLAWYEQYF. The CDR3, as DNA: TGTGCCAGCAGTCTAGCGTGGTACGAGCAGTACTTC.